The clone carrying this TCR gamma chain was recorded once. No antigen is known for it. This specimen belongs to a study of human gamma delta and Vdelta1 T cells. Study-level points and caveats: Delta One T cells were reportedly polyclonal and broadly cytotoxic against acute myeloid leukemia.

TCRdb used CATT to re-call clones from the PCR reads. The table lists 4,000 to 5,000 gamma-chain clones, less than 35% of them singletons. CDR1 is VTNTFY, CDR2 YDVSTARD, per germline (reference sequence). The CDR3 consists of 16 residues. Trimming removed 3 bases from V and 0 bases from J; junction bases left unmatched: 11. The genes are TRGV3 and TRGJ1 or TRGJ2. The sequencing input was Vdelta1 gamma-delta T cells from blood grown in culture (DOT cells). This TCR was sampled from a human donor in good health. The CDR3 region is CATWDGPSLNYYKKLF. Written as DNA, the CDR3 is TGTGCCACCTGGGACGGGCCGAGCCTGAATTATTATAAGAAACTCTTT.